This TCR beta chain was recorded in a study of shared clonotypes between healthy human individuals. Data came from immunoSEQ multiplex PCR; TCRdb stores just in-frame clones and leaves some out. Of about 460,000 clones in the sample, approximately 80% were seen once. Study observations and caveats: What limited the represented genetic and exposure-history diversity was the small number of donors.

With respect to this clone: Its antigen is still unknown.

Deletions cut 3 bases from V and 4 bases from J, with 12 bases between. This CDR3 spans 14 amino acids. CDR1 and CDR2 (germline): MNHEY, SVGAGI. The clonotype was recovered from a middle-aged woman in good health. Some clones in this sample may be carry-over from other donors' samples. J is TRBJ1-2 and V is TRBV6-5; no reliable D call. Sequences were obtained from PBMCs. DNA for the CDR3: TGTGCCAGCAGTTATTCGGCCGACTCCTATGGCTACACCTTC. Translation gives CASSYSADSYGYTF.